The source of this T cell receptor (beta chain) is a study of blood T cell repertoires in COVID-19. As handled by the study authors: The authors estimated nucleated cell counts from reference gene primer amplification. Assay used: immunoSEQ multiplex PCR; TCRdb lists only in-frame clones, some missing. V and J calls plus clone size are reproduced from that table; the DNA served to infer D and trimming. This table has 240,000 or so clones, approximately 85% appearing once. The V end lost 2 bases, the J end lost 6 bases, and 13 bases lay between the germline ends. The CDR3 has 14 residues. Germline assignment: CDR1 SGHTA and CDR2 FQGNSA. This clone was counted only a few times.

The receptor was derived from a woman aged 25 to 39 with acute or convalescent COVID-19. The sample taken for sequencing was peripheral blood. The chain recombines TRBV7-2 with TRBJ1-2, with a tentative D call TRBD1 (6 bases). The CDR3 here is CASSLTGGADGYTF. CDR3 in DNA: TGTGCCAGCAGCTTAACGGGGGGCGCGGATGGCTACACCTTC.